These 27 T cell receptor beta chains originate from one sample sequenced in a study of T cell repertoires in cytomegalovirus infection. TCRdb reanalysed the reads using MiXCR and keeps one entry per CDR3 protein. The sample lists roughly 600,000 distinct CDR3 sequences, approximately 24% occurring once. Sequencing used CD8+ T cells from PBMCs. The receptors were gathered from a human donor in good health (CMV status not recorded). Some clones in this sample may be carry-over from other donors' samples.

The rearrangement joins TRBV7-6 to TRBJ1-2, with a tentative D call TRBD1 (6 bases). CDR1 SGHVS and CDR2 FNYEAQ come from the germline V gene. V was shortened by 5 bases and J by 3 bases, with 16 bases between the two germline ends. This CDR3 contains 15 residues. The CDR3 loop is CASSALSQGYYGYTF. In nucleotides, the CDR3 is TGTGCCAGCAGCGCACTCTCACAGGGCTACTATGGCTACACCTTC.

V is TRBV5-1 and J is TRBJ2-5; possible D gene TRBD2, 6 bases. V was shortened by 1 base and J by 1 base, with 17 bases between the two germline ends. Per germline, CDR1 SGHRS and CDR2 YFSETQ. The CDR3 consists of 17 residues. The CDR3 loop is CASSLLVAGTTQETQYF. As DNA, the CDR3 is TGCGCCAGCAGCTTGCTTGTGGCGGGGACGACCCAAGAGACCCAGTACTTC.

This clonotype was seen repeatedly, ten times or more. This chain links TRBV6-2 or TRBV6-3 with TRBJ2-7; 7 bases are shared with TRBD1. The CDR3 extends over 15 amino acids. The V gene end was trimmed by 4 bases and the J gene end by 0 bases; junction bases not matched to a gene: 6. Germline V gene lookup returns CDR1 MNHEY and CDR2 SVGEGT. In DNA form, the CDR3 reads TGTGCCAGCAGTTCCGACAGGGTAAACTCCTACGAGCAGTACGTC. Protein product: CASSSDRVNSYEQYV.

This clonotype was seen ten or more times. One junction end does not reproduce the germline sequence, and a read error may be involved. This rearrangement joins TRBV7-8 to TRBJ2-2; D tentatively reads TRBD1 or TRBD2 (6 bases each). From germline, CDR1 is SGHVS and CDR2 FQNEAQ. CDR3 length: 15 amino acids. The CDR3 region has the DNA TGTGCCAGCAGCCTAGCGAGGGGGTACGCCGGGGAGCTGTTTTTT. It is translated as CASSLARGYAGELFF. Full variable domain (remainder filled in from reference TRBV7-8 and TRBJ2-2): GAGVSQSPRYKVAKRGQDVALRCDPISGHVSLFWYQQALGQGPEFLTYFQNEAQLDKSGLPSDRFFAERPEGSVSTLKIQRTQQEDSAVYLCASSLARGYAGELFFGEGSRLTVL.

The chain links TRBV10-3 to TRBJ1-1; D is ambiguous. The CDR3 extends over 12 amino acids. The germline V gene encodes CDR1 ENHRY and CDR2 SYGVKD. V shed 6 bases and J shed 1 base, with 6 bases lying between them. The CDR3 is CAIRAGNTEAFF. In nucleotides, the CDR3 is TGTGCCATCAGGGCAGGGAACACTGAAGCTTTCTTT.

The chain recombines TRBV5-5 with TRBJ2-5; D may correspond to TRBD1 or TRBD2 (7 bases each). The length of the CDR3 is 16 residues. The V gene lost 2 bases and the J gene lost 4 bases, with 18 bases spanning the gap. Per germline, CDR1 SGHKS and CDR2 YYEKEE (reference sequence). Here the CDR3 DNA reads TGTGCCAGCAGCTTCTACACCACAGGGGAGGGAGAGACCCAGTACTTC. Translated, it gives CASSFYTTGEGETQYF.

At least ten counts were recorded for this clonotype. V usage is TRBV20-1 and J usage is TRBJ1-2; D unresolved. Germline CDR1 DFQATT, CDR2 SNEGSKA (reference sequence). The CDR3 totals 15 residues. Trimming shortened V by 0 bases and J by 2 bases, and 13 bases separated the two germline ends. In DNA form, the CDR3 reads TGCAGTGCTAGAGATCGAGGCGGGAAAAACTATGGCTACACCTTC. Protein product: CSARDRGGKNYGYTF.

This clonotype was found a few times. The V call is TRBV28, the J call TRBJ2-7; the match to TRBD2 covers 7 bases. Germline V gene data show CDR1 as MDHEN and CDR2 as SYDVKM. V shed 0 bases and J 4 bases; nucleotides not matched to a gene: 0. CDR3 size: 13 residues. In DNA form, the CDR3 reads TGTGCCAGCAGTTTATGGCGGGGGTACGAGCAGTACGTC. It is translated as CASSLWRGYEQYV.

This clonotype occurred many times. The CDR3 loop reads CASRTGFANTEAFF. DNA of the CDR3: TGTGCCAGCAGGACAGGTTTCGCGAACACTGAAGCTTTCTTT. This chain uses TRBV12-3 or TRBV12-4 with TRBJ1-1, with D perhaps matching TRBD1 (6 bases). V lost 6 bases and J 1 base, leaving 12 bases between the germline ends. This CDR3 has 14 amino acids.

This clonotype was seen just once. This chain connects TRBV20-1 to TRBJ2-2, with 7 bases matching TRBD1. Germline V lookup: CDR1 DFQATT, CDR2 SNEGSKA (reference sequence). The ends lost 5 bases at V and 4 bases at J; junction bases unmatched: 4. This CDR3 is 13 amino acids long. DNA for the CDR3: TGCAGTGCTGTGGGACAGACCACCGGGGAGCTGTTTTTT. This gives the protein CSAVGQTTGELFF.

Many counts were recorded for this clonotype. The CDR3 nucleotides are TGTGCCAGCAGTTACTCTCCAGGCGATTCAGATTATAGCAATCAGCCCCAGCATTTT. It translates to CASSYSPGDSDYSNQPQHF. The chain carries TRBV6-2 or TRBV6-3 and TRBJ1-5; unclear D gene. The CDR3 totals 19 residues. V was clipped by 0 bases and J by 0 bases, with 18 bases between them. Looked up from germline, CDR1 is MNHEY and CDR2 is SVGEGT.

This clonotype occurred many times. The chain links TRBV7-2 to TRBJ1-2; no definite D call. The V and J ends lost 5 bases and 3 bases respectively, with 19 bases between them. The germline CDR1 and CDR2 sequences are SGHTA and FQGNSA. CDR3 length: 16 residues. CDR3 in DNA: TGTGCCAGCAGCCTAAACGCTCTCGGGCACGACTATGGCTACACCTTC. Translating it yields CASSLNALGHDYGYTF.

A note on this clonotype: This may come from a read error, since a much larger clone is one base off. The chain couples TRBV7-6 to TRBJ2-5; D perhaps matches TRBD1 (5 bases). Germline CDR1 reads SGHVS; CDR2 reads FNYEAQ. This CDR3 spans 14 amino acids. CDR3 in DNA: TGTGTCAGCTCCGACCCGACAGACCAAGAGACCCAGTACTTC. It yields the protein CVSSDPTDQETQYF.

As to this clonotype: A much larger clone differs by one base, so this may be a read error. This rearrangement joins TRBV7-9 to TRBJ2-4; D unclear. This CDR3 is 13 amino acids long. The V gene's germline CDR1 is SEHNR and CDR2 FQNEAQ (reference sequence). The CDR3 DNA is TGTGTCAGCAGCTCGTCGCGTAGGAACATTCAGTACTTC. Its protein is CVSSSSRRNIQYF.

The chain is built from TRBV12-3 or TRBV12-4 and TRBJ2-5; D possibly corresponds to TRBD1 (5 bases). The V end was cut by 0 bases, the J end by 1 base, with 12 bases between. The CDR3 runs to 16 residues. CDR3 loop: CASSLARYRSQETQYF. CDR3 in DNA: TGTGCCAGCAGTTTAGCGCGATACAGGTCCCAAGAGACCCAGTACTTC.

For this clonotype: This may be a read error, as it is one base from a much larger clone. V usage is TRBV7-8 and J usage is TRBJ1-1; possibly TRBD1 for D (6 bases). The CDR3 totals 17 residues. CDR1 is SGHVS, CDR2 FQNEAQ, per germline. The CDR3 bases are TGTGTCAGCAGCTTCCTTCTCCAGGGGAATGGGAACACTGAAGCTTTCTTT. As protein: CVSSFLLQGNGNTEAFF. Drawing the rest from reference TRBV7-8 and TRBJ1-1, the complete variable domain is GAGVSQSPRYKVAKRGQDVALRCDPISGHVSLFWYQQALGQGPEFLTYFQNEAQLDKSGLPSDRFFAERPEGSVSTLKIQRTQQEDSAVYLCVSSFLLQGNGNTEAFFGQGTRLTVV.

V usage is TRBV4-2 and J usage is TRBJ2-1; 14 nucleotides line up with TRBD2. The trim removed 4 bases at V and 3 bases at J, leaving 8 bases unmatched. Germline V lookup: CDR1 LGHNA, CDR2 YNFKEQ. The CDR3 extends over 18 amino acids. CDR3 sequence (DNA): TGTGCCAGCAGCCGAATGGGACTAGCGGGGGACCTCTACAATGAGCAGTTCTTC. This encodes CASSRMGLAGDLYNEQFF.

The gene calls are TRBV25-1 and TRBJ1-6; no firm D call. CDR3 length equals 13 residues. Germline CDR1 is MGHDK and CDR2 is SYGVNS. The germline V and J ends were trimmed by 5 bases and 7 bases, with 9 bases remaining between them. In DNA form, the CDR3 reads TGTGCCAGCAGTCGGGAATTAAATTCACCCCTCCACTTT. Translating gives CASSRELNSPLHF.

This clonotype was counted a few times. V and J are TRBV2 and TRBJ2-3; unclear D gene. This CDR3 comprises 14 residues. CDR1 and CDR2 (germline): SNHLY, FYNNEI. Trimming took off 0 bases at V and 1 base at J, with 5 bases between the two ends. The CDR3 region has the DNA TGTGCCAGCAGTGAAGCACCACGCACAGATACGCAGTATTTT. Translated: CASSEAPRTDTQYF.

This clonotype was seen a handful of times. This may be a read error, as it is one base from a much larger clone. The J gene is TRBJ2-1, the V gene TRBV6-2 or TRBV6-3, with D uncertain. CDR3 length: 13 amino acids. V lost 0 bases and J lost 2, with 2 bases in between. From germline, CDR1 is MNHEY and CDR2 SVGEGT. The CDR3 sequence is CASSYSPYNEQFF. The CDR3 DNA reads as TGTGCCAGCAGTTACTCTCCCTACAATGAGCAGTTCTTC.

There are many counts of this clonotype. The chain is built from TRBV6-1 and TRBJ2-7; possibly TRBD2 for D (6 bases). The CDR3 length is 17 residues. V was pared by 6 bases and J by 3 bases, with 24 bases between. Germline CDR1 reads MNHNS; CDR2 reads SASEGT. The CDR3 spells CASSRSPSPGENYEQYF. The CDR3 nucleotides read TGTGCCAGCAGCCGCAGCCCATCCCCGGGGGAAAACTACGAGCAGTACTTC.

This clonotype was observed at least ten times. CDR3 nucleotides: TGTGCCAGCAGCTCCCCGTCATGGGCCGGGGAGCTGTTTTTT. Translation: CASSSPSWAGELFF. The chain recombines TRBV7-9 with TRBJ2-2; D not resolved. The CDR3 length is 14 residues. CDR1 is SEHNR and CDR2 is FQNEAQ in the germline V gene (reference sequence). V was shortened by 4 bases and J by 6 bases, with 12 bases between the two germline ends.

The V and J genes are TRBV12-3 or TRBV12-4 and TRBJ1-1; no reliable D call. V lost 2 bases, J lost 1 base, and 14 bases lay in between. The CDR3 totals 16 residues. The CDR3 sequence: CASSLTSSVANTEAFF. The CDR3 DNA is TGTGCCAGCAGTTTAACGTCGAGCGTCGCGAACACTGAAGCTTTCTTT.

The rearrangement links TRBV4-3 to TRBJ1-1; unclear D gene. The CDR3 covers 16 residues. The V and J ends lost 0 bases and 0 bases respectively, with 11 bases between them. Germline V CDR1 and CDR2: LGHNA, YSLEER. CDR3: CASSQEPDGLNTEAFF. The CDR3 DNA follows: TGCGCCAGCAGCCAAGAACCCGACGGGTTGAACACTGAAGCTTTCTTT.

Comment on this clonotype: Just one base apart from a much larger clone, this may be a read error. The chain employs TRBV18 and TRBJ2-1, with TRBD2 matching over 8 bases. Germline V gene sequence: CDR1 KGHSH, CDR2 LQKENI. The length of the CDR3 is 13 residues. CDR3 nucleotides: TGTGCCTGCTCCCCCGGGGGGGCCGATGAGCAGTTCTTC. Translating gives CACSPGGADEQFF.

The chain is built from TRBV2 and TRBJ1-5; 12 bases line up with TRBD1. Unmatched junction bases numbered 10, after V lost 6 bases and J lost 1 base. Germline V CDR1 and CDR2: SNHLY, FYNNEI. The CDR3 is 18 amino acids. The CDR3 DNA follows: TGTGCCAGCAGGGACCGGGACAGGGGGCAGCGAAGCAATCAGCCCCAGCATTTT. Translating it yields CASRDRDRGQRSNQPQHF.

A remark on this clonotype: One junction end disagrees with the germline gene, perhaps due to a read error. V and J are TRBV29-1 and TRBJ2-1; 7 bases are a match to TRBD1. The CDR3 runs to 19 residues. Germline V gives CDR1 SQVTM, CDR2 ANQGSEA. The CDR3 sequence is CSVEGYLKQGVDLYNEQFF. The CDR3 DNA reads TGCAGCGTGGAAGGTTATCTTAAGCAGGGGGTTGACCTCTACAATGAGCAGTTCTTC.